This TCR beta chain was captured by sequencing in a study of spatial heterogeneity in lung cancer. Study findings and constraints: Tumors with more nonsynonymous mutations had more expanded intratumoral alpha and beta TCRs.

Via MiXCR, TCRdb re-called the 5' RACE reads, giving one row per CDR3 protein. The table lists about 14,000 distinct CDR3 sequences, over 3% of them singletons. Time point reported: sample taken at primary tumor resection. Samples came from roughly 70 TRACERx patients with untreated early-stage lung cancer. This clonotype was counted at least ten times. The target antigen is unknown. The source of this sequence is a male donor with early-stage non-small cell lung cancer. Specimen: lung tumor tissue, collected at surgery.

The chain's CDR3 is CASRLGQALYSNQPQHF. The CDR3 DNA sequence: TGTGCCAGTAGATTGGGACAGGCGCTTTATAGCAATCAGCCCCAGCATTTT. The V call is TRBV19, the J call TRBJ1-5; 8 positions match TRBD1. CDR1 is LNHDA, CDR2 SQIVND, per germline (reference sequence). V lost 6 bases to trimming and J lost 0 bases; unmatched junction nucleotides: 10. The CDR3 has 17 amino acids.